Shown below are 7 T cell receptor beta chains from a single sample sequenced in a study of response to subunit inactivated influenza vaccine. Using its own MiXCR run on the RT-PCR reads, TCRdb lists one record per CDR3 protein. This sample yields more than 400,000 distinct CDR3 sequences, of which under 8.5% are seen a single time; about 12% belongs to the top ten. Specimen: PBMCs from blood, collected less than 25 months after vaccination. These receptors were obtained from a man between 50 and 69 years old who received an inactivated influenza vaccine.

The chain combines TRBV29-1 with TRBJ2-5; 7 positions agree with TRBD2. The CDR3 has 13 residues. Germline V lookup: CDR1 SQVTM, CDR2 ANQGSEA. Trimming cost V 7 bases and J 3 bases; bases outside gene matches: 8. CDR3 DNA sequence: TGCAGCGCGCGTGGGCGGGAGAAAGAGACCCAGTACTTC. This encodes CSARGREKETQYF. Variable domain in full (rest from reference TRBV29-1 and TRBJ2-5): SAVISQKPSRDICQRGTSLTIQCQVDSQVTMMFWYRQQPGQSLTLIATANQGSEATYESGFVIDKFPISRPNLTFSTLTVSNMSPEDSSIYLCSARGREKETQYFGPGTRLLVL.

This clonotype was observed a few times. The genes are TRBV20-1 and TRBJ2-3, with D perhaps TRBD1 or TRBD2 (5 bases each). Germline values: CDR1 DFQATT, CDR2 SNEGSKA (reference sequence). The V and J ends lost 6 bases and 7 bases respectively, with 17 bases between them. The CDR3 is 13 amino acids. The CDR3 DNA sequence: TGCAGTGCCGAAAGACGGGACCCTAATACGCAGTATTTT. Its protein is CSAERRDPNTQYF.

This chain links TRBV7-6 with TRBJ1-1; TRBD1 matches 7 bases. CDR3 size: 15 residues. CDR1 and CDR2 (germline): SGHVS, FNYEAQ. Trimming cost V 4 bases and J 3 bases; bases outside gene matches: 8. The DNA for the CDR3 is TGTGCCAGCAGCTCCTCGACAGGGACGGACACTGAAGCTTTCTTT. This gives the protein CASSSSTGTDTEAFF.

This clonotype was seen ten or more times. The rearrangement joins TRBV4-2 to TRBJ1-2, with D unresolved. Germline V lookup: CDR1 LGHNA, CDR2 YNFKEQ. This CDR3 spans 14 amino acids. Trimming pared 1 base from V and 5 bases from J, leaving 11 bases between. CDR3 sequence reads: CASSQVMVGYGYTF. The CDR3 nucleotides are TGTGCCAGCAGCCAAGTAATGGTAGGGTATGGCTACACCTTC.

This clonotype came up a few times. V and J are TRBV4-2 and TRBJ2-7; a weak D match, TRBD2 (6 bases). The germline V gene encodes CDR1 LGHNA and CDR2 YNFKEQ. This CDR3 comprises 13 residues. The V gene lost 0 bases and the J gene lost 7 bases, with 10 bases spanning the gap. The CDR3 DNA reads TGTGCCAGCAGCCAAGAGCGGGGCGGTGAGCAGTACTTC. Its protein product is CASSQERGGEQYF.

This clonotype was counted at least ten times. The chain is built from TRBV7-2 and TRBJ2-7; perhaps TRBD1 as D (5 bases). Germline lookup yields CDR1 SGHTA and CDR2 FQGNSA. The CDR3 totals 14 residues. V lost 1 base, J lost 4 bases, and 11 bases lay in between. The CDR3 loop is CASSLVQGGYEQYF. Written as DNA, the CDR3 is TGTGCCAGCAGCTTAGTTCAGGGTGGGTACGAGCAGTACTTC.

J is TRBJ1-1 and V is TRBV11-2; TRBD1 might be the D (5 bases). V was clipped by 5 bases and J by 5 bases, with 15 bases between them. Germline V lookup: CDR1 SGHAT, CDR2 FQNNGV. This CDR3 is 14 amino acids long. The CDR3 sequence: CASSAVAWGTEAFF. CDR3 in DNA: TGTGCCAGCAGCGCCGTCGCGTGGGGGACTGAAGCTTTCTTT.